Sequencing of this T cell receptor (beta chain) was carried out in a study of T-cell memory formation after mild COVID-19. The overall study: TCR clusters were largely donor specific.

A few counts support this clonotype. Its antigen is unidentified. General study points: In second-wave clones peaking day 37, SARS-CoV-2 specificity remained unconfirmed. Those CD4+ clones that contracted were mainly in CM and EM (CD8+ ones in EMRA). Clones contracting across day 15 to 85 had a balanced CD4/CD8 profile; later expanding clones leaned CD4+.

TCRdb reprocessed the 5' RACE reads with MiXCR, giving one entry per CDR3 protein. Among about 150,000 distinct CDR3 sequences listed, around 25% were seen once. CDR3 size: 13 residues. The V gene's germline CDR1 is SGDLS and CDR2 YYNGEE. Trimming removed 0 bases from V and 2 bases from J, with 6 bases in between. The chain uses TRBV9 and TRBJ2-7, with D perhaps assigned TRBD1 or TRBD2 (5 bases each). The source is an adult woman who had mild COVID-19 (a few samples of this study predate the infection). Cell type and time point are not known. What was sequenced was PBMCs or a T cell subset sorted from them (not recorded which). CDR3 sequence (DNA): TGTGCCAGCAGCGTAGGGGGGACCTACGAGCAGTACTTC. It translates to CASSVGGTYEQYF.